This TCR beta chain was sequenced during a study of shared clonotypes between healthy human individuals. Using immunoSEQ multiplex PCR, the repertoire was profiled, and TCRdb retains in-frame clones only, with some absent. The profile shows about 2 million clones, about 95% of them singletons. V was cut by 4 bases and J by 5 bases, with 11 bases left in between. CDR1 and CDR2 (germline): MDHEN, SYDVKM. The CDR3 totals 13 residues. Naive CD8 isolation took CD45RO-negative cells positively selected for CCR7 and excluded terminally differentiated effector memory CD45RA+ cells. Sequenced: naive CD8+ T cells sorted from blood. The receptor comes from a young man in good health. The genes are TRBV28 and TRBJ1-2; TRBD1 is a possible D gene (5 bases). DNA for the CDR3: TGTGCCAGCAGTTCCTTGACAGAGTATGGCTACACCTTC. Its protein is CASSSLTEYGYTF.